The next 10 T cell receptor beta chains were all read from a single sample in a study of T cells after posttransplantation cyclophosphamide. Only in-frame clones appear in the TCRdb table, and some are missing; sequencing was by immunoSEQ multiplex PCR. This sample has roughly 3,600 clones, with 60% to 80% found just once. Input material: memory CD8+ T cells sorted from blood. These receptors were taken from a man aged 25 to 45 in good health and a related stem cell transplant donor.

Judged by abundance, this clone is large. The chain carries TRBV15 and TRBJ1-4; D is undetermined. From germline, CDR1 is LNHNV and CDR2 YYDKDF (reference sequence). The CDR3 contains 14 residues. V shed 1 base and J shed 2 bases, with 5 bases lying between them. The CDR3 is CATSRGATNEKLFF. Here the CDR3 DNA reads TGTGCCACCAGCAGAGGGGCGACTAATGAAAAACTGTTTTTT. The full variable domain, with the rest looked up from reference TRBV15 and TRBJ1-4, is DAMVIQNPRYQVTQFGKPVTLSCSQTLNHNVMYWYQQKSSQAPKLLFHYYDKDFNNEADTPDNFQSRRPNTSFCFLDIRSPGLGDTAMYLCATSRGATNEKLFFGSGTQLSVL.

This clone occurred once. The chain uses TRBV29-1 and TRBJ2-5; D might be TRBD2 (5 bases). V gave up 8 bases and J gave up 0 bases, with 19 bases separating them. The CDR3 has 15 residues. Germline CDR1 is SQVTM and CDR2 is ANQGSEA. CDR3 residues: CSIKDRSGYQETQYF. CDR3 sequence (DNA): TGCAGCATTAAAGACCGATCGGGGTACCAAGAGACCCAGTACTTC.

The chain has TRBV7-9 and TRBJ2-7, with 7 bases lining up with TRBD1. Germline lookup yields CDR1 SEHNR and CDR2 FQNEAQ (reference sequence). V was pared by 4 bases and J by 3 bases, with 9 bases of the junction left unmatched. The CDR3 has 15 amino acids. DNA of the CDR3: TGTGCCAGCAGCTCCGACAGGGAAGTGTACTACGAGCAGTACTTC. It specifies CASSSDREVYYEQYF.

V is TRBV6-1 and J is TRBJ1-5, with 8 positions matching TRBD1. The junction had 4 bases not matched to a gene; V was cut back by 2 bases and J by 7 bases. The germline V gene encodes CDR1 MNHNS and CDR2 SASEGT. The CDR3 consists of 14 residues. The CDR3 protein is CASSERQGFQPQHF. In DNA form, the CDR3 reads TGTGCCAGCAGTGAACGACAGGGGTTCCAGCCCCAGCATTTT.

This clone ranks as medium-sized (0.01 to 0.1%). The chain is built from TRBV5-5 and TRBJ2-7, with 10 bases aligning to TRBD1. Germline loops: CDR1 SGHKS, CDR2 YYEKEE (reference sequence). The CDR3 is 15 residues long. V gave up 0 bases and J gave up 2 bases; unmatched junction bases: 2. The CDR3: CASSLDGTGAYEQYF. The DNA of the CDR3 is TGTGCCAGCAGCTTGGACGGGACAGGGGCCTACGAGCAGTACTTC.

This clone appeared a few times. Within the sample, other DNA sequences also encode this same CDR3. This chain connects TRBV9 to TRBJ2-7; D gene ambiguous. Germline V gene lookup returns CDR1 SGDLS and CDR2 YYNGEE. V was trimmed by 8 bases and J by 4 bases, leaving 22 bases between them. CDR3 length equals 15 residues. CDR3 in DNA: TGTGCCAGTAGCTTCAGGCAGAAGACGGCATACGAGCAGTACTTC. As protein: CASSFRQKTAYEQYF. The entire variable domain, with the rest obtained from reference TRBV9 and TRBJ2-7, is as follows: DSGVTQTPKHLITATGQRVTLRCSPRSGDLSVYWYQQSLDQGLQFLIQYYNGEERAKGNILERFSAQQFPDLHSELNLSSLELGDSALYFCASSFRQKTAYEQYFGPGTRLTVT.

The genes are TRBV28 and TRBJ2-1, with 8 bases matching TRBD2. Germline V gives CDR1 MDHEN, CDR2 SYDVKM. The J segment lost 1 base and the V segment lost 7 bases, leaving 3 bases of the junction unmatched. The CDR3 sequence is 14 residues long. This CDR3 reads CASTRGGSYNEQFF. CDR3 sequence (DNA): TGTGCCAGCACTCGCGGGGGGTCCTACAATGAGCAGTTCTTC.

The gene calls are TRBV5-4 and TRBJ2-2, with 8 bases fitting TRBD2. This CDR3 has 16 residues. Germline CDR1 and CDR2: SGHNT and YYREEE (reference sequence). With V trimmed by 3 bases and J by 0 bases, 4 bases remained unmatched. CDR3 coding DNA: TGTGCCAGCAGCTCCCAGCGGGGGCCGAACACCGGGGAGCTGTTTTTT. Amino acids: CASSSQRGPNTGELFF.

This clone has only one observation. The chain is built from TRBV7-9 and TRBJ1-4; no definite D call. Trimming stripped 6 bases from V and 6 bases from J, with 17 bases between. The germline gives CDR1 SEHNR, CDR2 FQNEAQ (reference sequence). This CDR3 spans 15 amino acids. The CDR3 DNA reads TGTGCCAGCAGAATAGAGGGAAGCCCCCATGAAAAACTGTTTTTT. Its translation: CASRIEGSPHEKLFF.

The chain's CDR3 is CASSQGTDSYEQYF. The CDR3 nucleotides are TGCGCCAGCAGCCAGGGGACTGATTCCTACGAGCAGTACTTC. The chain has TRBV4-1 and TRBJ2-7; D might be TRBD2 (6 bases). The V and J ends lost 3 bases and 1 base respectively, with 10 bases between them. The CDR3 covers 14 residues. The germline gives CDR1 MGHRA, CDR2 YSYEKL.